The present T cell receptor beta chain was sequenced within a study of neurological immune-mediated disorders. Whole-study findings and limits: HTLV-1-associated myelopathy had the most TCR clonal expansion, whereas multiple sclerosis had the least (lower than in healthy controls).

Comment on this clonotype: Its antigen is undetermined. One junction end does not reproduce the germline sequence, and a read error may be involved.

Documented time point: longitudinal time-point 2. The germline CDR1 and CDR2 sequences are ENHRY and SYGVKD. CDR3 size: 15 residues. The cDNA came from 5'RACE with 10-nucleotide random UMIs. TCRdb reanalysed the 5' RACE reads using MiXCR and keeps one entry per CDR3 protein. Counted here are 100,000 or so distinct CDR3 sequences, about 13% occurring once; the ten biggest clones make up around 5%. Sample: PBMCs. The chain is built from TRBV10-3 and TRBJ2-3; no definite D call. The TCR sequence derives from a female donor with HTLV-1-associated myelopathy (HAM/TSP). The CDR3 DNA reads TGTGCCATCGGTGGCATAGGGTGGAGCACAGATACGCGGTATTTT. It yields the protein CAIGGIGWSTDTRYF.